Following are 19 T cell receptor beta chains from one sample sequenced in a study of T-cell memory formation after mild COVID-19. Via MiXCR, TCRdb re-called the 5' RACE reads, giving one row per CDR3 protein. The sample gives roughly 370,000 distinct CDR3 sequences, approximately 15% of which show up once; roughly 21% is in the top ten. Material: PBMCs or a T cell subset sorted from them (not recorded which). The source is a man between 18 and 35 years old who had mild COVID-19 (a few samples of this study predate the infection). Cell type and time point are not known.

This clonotype has more than one count but fewer than ten. The chain has TRBV24-1 and TRBJ2-2, with D hard to call. There are 12 residues in the CDR3. The germline V gene has CDR1 KGHDR and CDR2 SFDVKD. V lost 7 bases to trimming and J lost 5 bases, with 7 bases between them. The CDR3 DNA reads TGTGCCACCAGAGACTGGACCGGGGAGCTGTTTTTT. It is translated as CATRDWTGELFF.

V gene TRBV28 combines with J gene TRBJ2-7; no definite D call. V was cut by 5 bases and J by 6 bases, with 20 bases left in between. Germline assignment: CDR1 MDHEN and CDR2 SYDVKM. The CDR3 runs to 15 residues. CDR3 sequence: CASSAGGARGIEQYV. CDR3 bases: TGTGCCAGCAGTGCCGGCGGAGCCCGCGGTATCGAGCAGTACGTC.

V usage is TRBV2 and J usage is TRBJ2-5; D may correspond to TRBD1 or TRBD2 (5 bases each). Deletions cut 10 bases from V and 4 bases from J, with 13 bases between. Germline CDR1 and CDR2: SNHLY and FYNNEI. The CDR3 totals 12 residues. CDR3 in DNA: TGTGCCAATCGGGGCGACAGAGAGACCCAGTACTTC. This sequence encodes CANRGDRETQYF.

This clonotype was seen only a few times. This chain links TRBV4-3 with TRBJ1-1, with D possibly TRBD1 on 6 matching bases. The CDR3 has 15 residues. The V and J ends lost 1 base and 8 bases respectively, with 17 bases between them. CDR1 LGHNA and CDR2 YSLEER come from the germline V gene. Here the CDR3 DNA reads TGCGCCAGCAGCCAAGCGCTCCGGACAGACCTAGAAGCTTTCTTT. This codes for CASSQALRTDLEAFF.

The chain couples TRBV6-2 or TRBV6-3 to TRBJ2-4, with TRBD1 matching 9 bases. This CDR3 is built from 18 residues. From germline, CDR1 is MNHEY and CDR2 SVGEGT. The V gene end was trimmed by 5 bases and the J gene end by 1 base; junction bases not matched to a gene: 12. The CDR3 spells CASSRDREGILAKNIQYF. CDR3 bases: TGTGCCAGCAGTCGGGACAGGGAGGGCATTTTGGCCAAAAACATTCAGTACTTC.

This clonotype was seen more than once but under ten times. This sequence joins TRBV4-1 and TRBJ1-2; D is possibly TRBD1 (6 bases). Germline CDR1 and CDR2: MGHRA and YSYEKL. There are 19 residues in the CDR3. The V gene lost 2 bases and the J gene lost 5 bases, with 27 bases spanning the gap. Here the CDR3 reads CASSQLGLKSTGARYGYTF. In DNA, the CDR3 is TGCGCCAGCAGCCAACTAGGCTTAAAGTCCACGGGGGCGAGGTATGGCTACACCTTC.

Many counts were recorded for this clonotype. The V gene is TRBV7-2, the J gene TRBJ1-2; 9 nucleotides agree with TRBD1. The CDR3 sequence is 15 residues long. The germline V gene has CDR1 SGHTA and CDR2 FQGNSA. V lost 5 bases, J lost 7 bases, and 11 bases stayed unmatched. In DNA form, the CDR3 reads TGTGCCAGCAGCATAACCGGGACAGGGTCAAGTGGCTACACCTTC. This codes for CASSITGTGSSGYTF.

This clonotype has a handful of counts. The chain joins TRBV7-2 to TRBJ1-1; D unclear. Between the trimmed V and J ends, which lost 5 bases and 3 bases, there was a span of 10 bases. The CDR3 length is 13 residues. The V gene's germline CDR1 is SGHTA and CDR2 FQGNSA. CDR3 residues: CASSPDTYTEAFF. The CDR3 DNA follows: TGTGCCAGCAGCCCTGACACTTACACTGAAGCTTTCTTT. Combining the CDR3 with reference TRBV7-2 and TRBJ1-1 gives the whole variable domain GAGVSQSPSNKVTEKGKDVELRCDPISGHTALYWYRQSLGQGLEFLIYFQGNSAPDKSGLPSDRFSAERTGGSVSTLTIQRTQQEDSAVYLCASSPDTYTEAFFGQGTRLTVV.

CDR3 in amino acids: CASRGGPGLAGIDTQYF. DNA of the CDR3: TGTGCCAGCAGAGGGGGACCGGGACTAGCGGGGATAGATACGCAGTATTTT. V usage is TRBV12-3 or TRBV12-4 and J usage is TRBJ2-3, with 13 bases aligning to TRBD2. The CDR3 consists of 17 residues. V lost 6 bases, J lost 5 bases, and 11 bases stayed unmatched.

This clonotype was seen at least ten times. The CDR3, as DNA: TGTGCCAGCAGCCGGGTTGGGACACTTTCCTACGAGCAGTACTTC. Its protein product is CASSRVGTLSYEQYF. V is TRBV3-1 and J is TRBJ2-7; tentatively, D is TRBD1 (6 bases). The CDR3 spans 15 residues. V shed 4 bases and J shed 1 base, with 14 bases lying between them. CDR1 is LGHDT and CDR2 is YNNKEL in the germline V gene (reference sequence).

In its sample, this clonotype was seen a few times. The chain joins TRBV20-1 to TRBJ2-1, with 9 bases fitting TRBD1. Germline CDR1 is DFQATT and CDR2 is SNEGSKA (reference sequence). This CDR3 comprises 13 residues. V dropped 6 bases and J dropped 8; count of bases not matched to a gene: 8. This CDR3 reads CSAHGTGNDEQFF. For the CDR3, the DNA is TGCAGTGCCCACGGGACAGGGAACGATGAGCAGTTCTTC.

This clonotype was recorded a few times. This chain uses TRBV7-9 with TRBJ1-2, with D tentatively TRBD1 (5 bases). This CDR3 has 16 amino acids. Looked up from germline, CDR1 is SEHNR and CDR2 is FQNEAQ (reference sequence). V was trimmed by 5 bases and J by 2 bases, leaving 18 bases between them. For the CDR3, the DNA is TGTGCCAGCAGCACTCCCAGGGACGACGGAAACTATGGCTACACCTTC. As protein: CASSTPRDDGNYGYTF.

This clonotype was counted at least ten times. The V call is TRBV7-8, the J call TRBJ2-3; possible D gene TRBD2, 6 bases. The germline V gene has CDR1 SGHVS and CDR2 FQNEAQ. Trimming pared 2 bases from V and 6 bases from J, leaving 15 bases between. The CDR3 spans 15 residues. The CDR3 bases are TGTGCCAGCAGCTTACGGGTTTACGGGGGTGATACGCAGTATTTT. Protein sequence: CASSLRVYGGDTQYF.

CDR3 in amino acids: CASTAWGVNEQFF. The CDR3, as DNA: TGTGCCAGCACTGCCTGGGGGGTGAATGAGCAGTTCTTC. The J gene is TRBJ2-1, the V gene TRBV11-2; D perhaps matches TRBD2 (6 bases). V was clipped by 7 bases and J by 7 bases, with 14 bases between them. The germline V gene encodes CDR1 SGHAT and CDR2 FQNNGV. The CDR3 is 13 amino acids.

V is TRBV12-3 or TRBV12-4 and J is TRBJ2-2; 7 nucleotides align to TRBD1. The ends lost 5 bases at V and 3 bases at J; junction bases unmatched: 6. The CDR3 covers 15 residues. CDR3 DNA: TGTGCCAGCAGTACCGGGACAGCGCACACCGGGGAGCTGTTTTTT. Translated, it gives CASSTGTAHTGELFF.

This sequence joins TRBV5-5 and TRBJ1-2, with D hard to call. Germline lookup yields CDR1 SGHKS and CDR2 YYEKEE (reference sequence). V shed 0 bases and J shed 5 bases, with 17 bases lying between them. This CDR3 is 16 amino acids long. CDR3 in DNA: TGTGCCAGCAGCTTGGGGGCAGGCAACACTTTATATGGCTACACCTTC. Translating it yields CASSLGAGNTLYGYTF.

Only a few counts were recorded for this clonotype. The chain is built from TRBV28 and TRBJ1-5; D gene ambiguous. Between the trimmed V and J ends, which lost 8 bases and 4 bases, there was a span of 12 bases. There are 13 residues in the CDR3. The germline gives CDR1 MDHEN, CDR2 SYDVKM. The CDR3 sequence: CASVSAQNQPQHF. The CDR3 bases are TGTGCCAGCGTTTCGGCACAAAATCAGCCCCAGCATTTT.

The chain couples TRBV20-1 to TRBJ2-5, with unresolved D. This CDR3 is 12 amino acids long. The germline V gene has CDR1 DFQATT and CDR2 SNEGSKA (reference sequence). Trimming left V 2 bases short and J 7 bases short, with 11 bases between. CDR3 sequence: CSARNGPGTQYF. CDR3 nucleotide sequence: TGCAGTGCTAGAAACGGGCCCGGGACCCAGTACTTC.

Many counts were recorded for this clonotype. The chain couples TRBV7-8 to TRBJ2-5; 8 positions agree with TRBD1. CDR3 size: 14 residues. Germline V gene data show CDR1 as SGHVS and CDR2 as FQNEAQ. The V and J ends lost 1 base and 7 bases, in that order; junction bases with no gene match: 5. DNA for the CDR3: TGTGCCAGCAGCTTAGGACAGGGGTCAGGGACCCAGTACTTC. It yields the protein CASSLGQGSGTQYF.